The T cell receptor beta chain under discussion was sequenced for a study of post-analysis software for immune sequencing data. On the study more broadly: Patients had relapsing-remitting, secondary progressive or progressive-relapsing multiple sclerosis; some lacked subtype. Broader study findings: Among five TRBV segments more frequent in patients than controls were TRBV5-6, TRBV5-1 and TRBV20-1. Normalized Chao1 diversity was significantly reduced in patients versus controls.

On this clonotype itself: Its antigen is undetermined.

Looked up from germline, CDR1 is DFQATT and CDR2 is SNEGSKA (reference sequence). The CDR3 runs to 17 residues. Trimming removed 6 bases from V and 6 bases from J; junction bases left unmatched: 14. Libraries were made from TCR beta cDNA, and they carried unique molecular identifiers. There were about 1 to 10 million T cells, and 480,000 or so cDNA molecules came from them. TCRdb processed the PCR reads anew with MiXCR; each CDR3 protein has one entry. The table records 350,000 to 450,000 distinct CDR3 sequences, approximately 39% of them present only once. The chain couples TRBV20-1 to TRBJ2-1; 13 positions agree with TRBD2. The sequence was collected from a girl aged 2-10 years with multiple sclerosis. Material for sequencing was blood. The CDR3 region is CSASGLAGVMVSNEQFF. Here the CDR3 DNA reads TGCAGTGCCTCTGGACTAGCGGGGGTCATGGTTAGCAATGAGCAGTTCTTC.